A selection of T cell receptor beta chains follows, all from one sample in a study of T cell responses to AZD1222 COVID-19 vaccine. Profiled with immunoSEQ multiplex PCR; TCRdb holds only in-frame clones, not every one. This table has more than 90,000 clones, 88% appearing once. Sequencing was performed on peripheral blood, taken 28 days after the second AZD1222 dose. All receptors come from an adult who received the AZD1222 COVID-19 vaccine. Both conserved end residues are part of each CDR3. Fields, in order: CDR3 length, V gene, clone size, D gene, J gene, CDR3 DNA, CDR3 protein. A D gene is named only where the DNA matches it firmly. Rows give clone size only sometimes, using once, few, many, or a class for an expanded clone.

CDR3 length: 12; V gene: TRBV12-5; clone size: .; D gene: .; J gene: TRBJ1-5; CDR3 DNA: TGTGCTAGTGCCCCGGGGGTGGAGCCCCAGCATTTT; CDR3 protein: CASAPGVEPQHF
CDR3 length: 14; V gene: TRBV18; clone size: .; D gene: .; J gene: TRBJ2-2; CDR3 DNA: TGTGCCAGCTCACCTGGGCTATACACCGGGGAGCTGTTTTTT; CDR3 protein: CASSPGLYTGELFF
CDR3 length: 15; V gene: TRBV13; clone size: .; D gene: .; J gene: TRBJ1-5; CDR3 DNA: TGTGCCAGCAGCTTAGCGGCGGGTGGCAATCAGCCCCAGCATTTT; CDR3 protein: CASSLAAGGNQPQHF
CDR3 length: 13; V gene: TRBV6-5; clone size: .; D gene: .; J gene: TRBJ2-7; CDR3 DNA: TGTGCCACCACCCTTGAGCTAGACTACGAGCAGTACTTC; CDR3 protein: CATTLELDYEQYF
CDR3 length: 14; V gene: TRBV9; clone size: .; D gene: TRBD1; J gene: TRBJ1-1; CDR3 DNA: TGTGCCAGCAGCGTCGACAGGGGAAGCACTGAAGCTTTCTTT; CDR3 protein: CASSVDRGSTEAFF
CDR3 length: 15; V gene: TRBV24-1; clone size: .; D gene: .; J gene: TRBJ2-1; CDR3 DNA: TGTGCCACCAGTGATCGCACGCCCTCCTACAATGAGCAGTTCTTC; CDR3 protein: CATSDRTPSYNEQFF
CDR3 length: 15; V gene: TRBV5-1; clone size: .; D gene: TRBD1; J gene: TRBJ2-7; CDR3 DNA: TGCGCCAGCACCAAGATTGGACAGGGGGCTGACGAGCAGTACTTC; CDR3 protein: CASTKIGQGADEQYF
CDR3 length: 14; V gene: TRBV18; clone size: .; D gene: .; J gene: TRBJ1-1; CDR3 DNA: TGTGCCAGCTCACCACAGAGAGGGAACACTGAAGCTTTCTTT; CDR3 protein: CASSPQRGNTEAFF
CDR3 length: 17; V gene: TRBV28; clone size: .; D gene: TRBD2; J gene: TRBJ2-1; CDR3 DNA: TGTGCCAGCATCAAACGGGCTAGCGGGAGGGCCTACAATGAGCAGTTCTTC; CDR3 protein: CASIKRASGRAYNEQFF
CDR3 length: 15; V gene: TRBV7-2; clone size: .; D gene: .; J gene: TRBJ2-7; CDR3 DNA: TGTGCCAGCAGCTTAGTCGGGGACACCTCCTACGAGCAGTACTTC; CDR3 protein: CASSLVGDTSYEQYF
CDR3 length: 15; V gene: TRBV9; clone size: .; D gene: TRBD2; J gene: TRBJ2-1; CDR3 DNA: TGTGCCAGCAGCCCCCGGACTAGCTCCTACAATGAGCAGTTCTTC; CDR3 protein: CASSPRTSSYNEQFF
CDR3 length: 13; V gene: TRBV28; clone size: .; D gene: .; J gene: TRBJ1-5; CDR3 DNA: TGTGCCAGCAGACAGGGCAACAATCAGCCCCAGCATTTT; CDR3 protein: CASRQGNNQPQHF
CDR3 length: 15; V gene: TRBV19; clone size: .; D gene: TRBD2; J gene: TRBJ2-1; CDR3 DNA: TGTGCCAGTAGTATATCTAGCGGGGGTTACAATGAGCAGTTCTTC; CDR3 protein: CASSISSGGYNEQFF
CDR3 length: 13; V gene: TRBV3-1/TRBV3-2; clone size: .; D gene: TRBD1; J gene: TRBJ2-1; CDR3 DNA: TGTGCCAGCAGCGCACAAAATCGGGACAGGCAGTTCTTC; CDR3 protein: CASSAQNRDRQFF
CDR3 length: 15; V gene: TRBV5-1; clone size: .; D gene: .; J gene: TRBJ1-1; CDR3 DNA: TGCGCCAGCAGCTTGGCAGGCGTCCGGAACACTGAAGCTTTCTTT; CDR3 protein: CASSLAGVRNTEAFF
CDR3 length: 17; V gene: TRBV5-1; clone size: .; D gene: .; J gene: TRBJ2-6; CDR3 DNA: TGCGCCAGCAGCTTCGTCGGGGCTTGGTCTGGGGCCAACGTCCTGACTTTC; CDR3 protein: CASSFVGAWSGANVLTF
CDR3 length: 14; V gene: TRBV13; clone size: once; D gene: TRBD1; J gene: TRBJ1-2; CDR3 DNA: TGTGCCAGCAGCTTGGGGGACAGGGCGTATGGCTACACCTTC; CDR3 protein: CASSLGDRAYGYTF
CDR3 length: 15; V gene: TRBV28; clone size: once; D gene: TRBD1; J gene: TRBJ1-2; CDR3 DNA: TGTGCCAGCAGTTTACCGACAGGGGGCGCGTATGGCTACACCTTC; CDR3 protein: CASSLPTGGAYGYTF
CDR3 length: 15; V gene: TRBV5-1; clone size: .; D gene: .; J gene: TRBJ1-2; CDR3 DNA: TGCGCCAGCAGCCTGACATGGGAGAGCCTCTATGGCTACACCTTC; CDR3 protein: CASSLTWESLYGYTF
CDR3 length: 11; V gene: TRBV30; clone size: .; D gene: .; J gene: TRBJ1-1; CDR3 DNA: TGTGCCTGGAGCGGTATCTTTGAAGCTTTCTTT; CDR3 protein: CAWSGIFEAFF
CDR3 length: 14; V gene: TRBV7-2; clone size: .; D gene: TRBD1; J gene: TRBJ1-1; CDR3 DNA: TGTGCCAGCAGCCTAGGACAGGGATATACTGAAGCTTTCTTT; CDR3 protein: CASSLGQGYTEAFF
CDR3 length: 16; V gene: TRBV18; clone size: .; D gene: TRBD1; J gene: TRBJ1-5; CDR3 DNA: TGTGCCAGCTCACTCGGGACAGGGGGCGCGGGTCAGCCCCAGCATTTT; CDR3 protein: CASSLGTGGAGQPQHF